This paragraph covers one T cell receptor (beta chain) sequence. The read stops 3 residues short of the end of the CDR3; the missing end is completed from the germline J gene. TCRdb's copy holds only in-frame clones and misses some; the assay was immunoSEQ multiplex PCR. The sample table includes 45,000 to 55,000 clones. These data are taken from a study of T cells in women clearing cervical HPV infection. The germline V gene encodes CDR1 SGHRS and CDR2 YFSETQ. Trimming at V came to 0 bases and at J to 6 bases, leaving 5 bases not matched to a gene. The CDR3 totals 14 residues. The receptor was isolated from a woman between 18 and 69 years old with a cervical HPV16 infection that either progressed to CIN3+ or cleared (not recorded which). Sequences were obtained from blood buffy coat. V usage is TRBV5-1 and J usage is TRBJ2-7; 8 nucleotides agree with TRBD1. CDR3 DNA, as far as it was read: TGCGCCAGCAGCTTGGGGACAGGGTATTCCGAG. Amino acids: CASSLGTGYSE. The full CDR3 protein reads CASSLGTGYSEQYF.